The 24 T cell receptor beta chains presented below share a single source sample, sequenced in a study of T cell repertoires in cytomegalovirus infection. Their recognized antigens are unknown. MiXCR was run by TCRdb on the reads, yielding one entry per CDR3 protein. The sample comprises around 800,000 distinct CDR3 sequences, 32% of which are singletons, and about an eighth rests with the top ten. Sequencing was performed on cultured CD8+ T cells from PBMCs, taken from culture after CMV antigen stimulation. The receptors here all came from a human donor in good health (CMV status not recorded). Some clones in this sample may be carry-over from other donors' samples.

The chain has TRBV27 and TRBJ2-2; 14 bases map to TRBD2. The CDR3 runs to 18 residues. Per the germline V gene, CDR1 is MNHEY and CDR2 is SMNVEV (reference sequence). The trim removed 7 bases at V and 4 bases at J, leaving 11 bases unmatched. The CDR3 region is CASTSTSGGARVTGELFF. The CDR3 region has the DNA TGTGCCAGCACCTCGACTAGCGGGGGGGCCCGGGTCACCGGGGAGCTGTTTTTT.

This clonotype was seen only a few times. The chain is built from TRBV6-2 or TRBV6-3 and TRBJ2-7; 9 bases map to TRBD2. The CDR3 spans 15 residues. V lost 0 bases to trimming and J lost 7 bases; unmatched junction nucleotides: 7. The germline gives CDR1 MNHEY, CDR2 SVGEGT. In DNA form, the CDR3 reads TGTGCCAGCAGTTACTCGAAGACAACTAGCGGGGAGCAGTACGTC. Translating it yields CASSYSKTTSGEQYV.

The chain links TRBV20-1 to TRBJ2-5, with 14 bases identical to TRBD2. CDR3 length: 18 amino acids. In germline, CDR1 is DFQATT, CDR2 SNEGSKA (reference sequence). V lost 0 bases and J lost 0; bases outside the gene matches: 6. The CDR3 nucleotides read TGCAGTGCTAGAGAGGGACTAGCGGGGGCAATATACCAAGAGACCCAGTACTTC. It specifies CSAREGLAGAIYQETQYF.

The chain combines TRBV19 with TRBJ2-6; TRBD1 aligns across 8 bases. The CDR3 consists of 18 residues. Unmatched junction bases numbered 11, after V lost 7 bases and J lost 0 bases. Germline CDR1 is LNHDA and CDR2 is SQIVND (reference sequence). This chain's CDR3 is CASIRTGPTDSGANVLTF. The CDR3 DNA reads TGTGCCAGTATTCGGACAGGGCCCACTGACTCTGGGGCCAACGTCCTGACTTTC.

Points on this clonotype: Sequence at one end of the junction differs from germline and may be a read error. The J gene is TRBJ2-5, the V gene TRBV15; TRBD1 aligns across 9 bases. The germline V gene encodes CDR1 LNHNV and CDR2 YYDKDF (reference sequence). This CDR3 has 15 residues. The CDR3 sequence: CAISRDPTGGETQYF. The CDR3 DNA follows: TGTGCCATCAGCAGAGATCCGACAGGGGGGGAGACCCAGTACTTC.

The CDR3 DNA reads as TGTGCCAGCAGCGTAGCTTTGGACACTGAAGCTTTCTTT. It encodes CASSVALDTEAFF. The chain is built from TRBV9 and TRBJ1-1; D is uncertain. V was trimmed by 0 bases and J by 3 bases, leaving 6 bases between them. CDR3 size: 13 residues. The germline CDR1 and CDR2 sequences are SGDLS and YYNGEE.

This clonotype was found once. The chain carries TRBV3-1 and TRBJ2-5; weak D call: TRBD1 (5 bases). Trimming took off 6 bases at V and 5 bases at J, with 19 bases between the two ends. There are 15 residues in the CDR3. The germline CDR1 and CDR2 sequences are LGHDT and YNNKEL (reference sequence). CDR3 nucleotides: TGTGCCAGCAGTACTACCGACAGAGTCCATGAGACCCAGTACTTC. Encoded protein: CASSTTDRVHETQYF.

The DNA for the CDR3 is TGTGCCAGCAGTCGGGGGTTGGTAAATTCACCCCTCCACTTT. Encoded protein: CASSRGLVNSPLHF. The chain uses TRBV7-6 and TRBJ1-6, with D possibly matching TRBD1 (5 bases). V was pared by 6 bases and J by 7 bases, with 13 bases between. The CDR3 extends over 14 amino acids. The germline V gene has CDR1 SGHVS and CDR2 FNYEAQ.

This clonotype was observed a handful of times. J is TRBJ2-1 and V is TRBV27; 8 nucleotides match TRBD2. The junction had 10 bases not matched to a gene; V was cut back by 5 bases and J by 7 bases. The CDR3 has 15 amino acids. CDR1 is MNHEY, CDR2 SMNVEV, per germline (reference sequence). The CDR3 region is CASSRSRGGGNEQFF. The CDR3 DNA sequence: TGTGCCAGCAGTCGCTCGAGGGGCGGGGGGAATGAGCAGTTCTTC.

This clonotype came up a few times. This chain joins TRBV29-1 and TRBJ1-2; the D is unclear. Germline assignment: CDR1 SQVTM and CDR2 ANQGSEA. The CDR3 runs to 14 residues. V gave up 6 bases and J gave up 4 bases, with 18 bases separating them. The CDR3 loop is CSVPGKGETYGYTF. CDR3 in DNA: TGCAGCGTCCCCGGTAAGGGTGAGACCTATGGCTACACCTTC.

This sequence joins TRBV6-6 and TRBJ1-5; no clear D gene. There are 14 residues in the CDR3. Trimming removed 2 bases from V and 1 base from J, with 6 bases in between. Germline V gene data show CDR1 as MNHNY and CDR2 as SVGAGI (reference sequence). CDR3 amino acids: CASSYKGSNQPQHF. CDR3 sequence (DNA): TGTGCCAGCAGTTACAAAGGAAGCAATCAGCCCCAGCATTTT.

On this clonotype itself: A read error may produce the germline difference seen at one junction end. The CDR3 DNA reads as TGTGCCAGCAGCGTTTCCGGGGGTCCGACCTATGAGCAGTACTTC. This encodes CASSVSGGPTYEQYF. The chain has TRBV9 and TRBJ2-7; D perhaps matches TRBD2 (6 bases). This CDR3 has 15 amino acids. CDR1 and CDR2 from the germline V gene are SGDLS and YYNGEE.

The chain combines TRBV2 with TRBJ1-1, with 9 bases identical to TRBD1. The length of the CDR3 is 13 residues. With 7 bases clipped from V and 6 bases from J, the junction kept 6 bases outside the gene matches. The germline gives CDR1 SNHLY, CDR2 FYNNEI. CDR3 bases: TGTGCCAGCATGGGGACAGGGCGACCTGAAGCTTTCTTT. It yields the protein CASMGTGRPEAFF.

The chain carries TRBV27 and TRBJ1-5; D perhaps matches TRBD1 (5 bases). This CDR3 region has 13 residues. V was trimmed by 10 bases and J by 10 bases, leaving 20 bases between them. CDR1 MNHEY and CDR2 SMNVEV come from the germline V gene (reference sequence). The CDR3 DNA is TGTGCCACTGCTACGGGACTCCAACATCCCCAGCATTTT. Its protein product is CATATGLQHPQHF.

This clonotype was counted a few times. CDR3 DNA: TGTGCCAGCAGTTTAAGTCGGTGGCGTCTGAACACTGAAGCTTTCTTT. Its translation is CASSLSRWRLNTEAFF. V usage is TRBV28 and J usage is TRBJ1-1; D is unclear. Germline-derived CDR1 and CDR2 are MDHEN and SYDVKM. V gave up 2 bases and J gave up 0 bases, with 13 bases separating them. The CDR3 extends over 16 amino acids.

This clonotype was detected many times. The gene calls are TRBV7-8 and TRBJ2-7; no definite D call. V was trimmed by 9 bases and J by 5 bases, leaving 20 bases between them. Germline CDR1 is SGHVS and CDR2 is FQNEAQ. The CDR3 covers 14 residues. The CDR3 loop is CASQQPPATNEQYF. In DNA form, the CDR3 reads TGTGCCAGTCAACAGCCTCCTGCAACGAACGAGCAGTACTTC. The variable domain in full, completed from reference TRBV7-8 and TRBJ2-7, reads GAGVSQSPRYKVAKRGQDVALRCDPISGHVSLFWYQQALGQGPEFLTYFQNEAQLDKSGLPSDRFFAERPEGSVSTLKIQRTQQEDSAVYLCASQQPPATNEQYFGPGTRLTVT.

The chain carries TRBV4-2 and TRBJ2-3; TRBD2 matches at 14 bases. The CDR3 spans 15 residues. Looked up from germline, CDR1 is LGHNA and CDR2 is YNFKEQ. J gave up 6 bases and V 4 bases, and 3 bases lay outside the gene matches. The CDR3 region is CASSRLAGGPDTQYF. In DNA, the CDR3 is TGTGCCAGCAGCCGACTAGCGGGGGGGCCGGATACGCAGTATTTT.

The rearrangement uses TRBV27 and TRBJ2-5, with a tentative D call TRBD1 (6 bases). The CDR3 contains 14 residues. Between the trimmed V and J ends, which lost 0 bases and 3 bases, there was a span of 8 bases. From germline, CDR1 is MNHEY and CDR2 SMNVEV (reference sequence). CDR3 sequence reads: CASSLSWDKETQYF. As DNA, the CDR3 is TGTGCCAGCAGTTTATCGTGGGACAAAGAGACCCAGTACTTC.

A few counts support this clonotype. The J gene is TRBJ1-2, the V gene TRBV7-9, with D uncertain. Germline lookup yields CDR1 SEHNR and CDR2 FQNEAQ (reference sequence). This CDR3 has 12 amino acids. V was shortened by 5 bases and J by 8 bases, with 12 bases between the two germline ends. CDR3 protein: CASSPDQRGYTF. In DNA, the CDR3 is TGTGCCAGCAGCCCAGACCAGCGGGGCTACACCTTC.

Only a few counts were recorded for this clonotype. The J gene is TRBJ2-1, the V gene TRBV27, with unresolved D. Germline V gene sequence: CDR1 MNHEY, CDR2 SMNVEV (reference sequence). The CDR3 has 12 amino acids. V was cut by 3 bases and J by 2 bases, with 2 bases left in between. CDR3 DNA sequence: TGTGCCAGCAGTTTCACCTACAATGAGCAGTTCTTC. Its protein product is CASSFTYNEQFF.

The chain has TRBV5-1 and TRBJ2-5; a weak D match, TRBD2 (5 bases). The CDR3 runs 15 residues. The germline CDR1 and CDR2 sequences are SGHRS and YFSETQ. V was pared by 5 bases and J by 5 bases, with 19 bases between. This CDR3 reads CASSRLPGEMETQYF. The CDR3 region has the DNA TGCGCCAGCAGTCGACTCCCCGGGGAGATGGAGACCCAGTACTTC.

This chain joins TRBV12-3 or TRBV12-4 and TRBJ2-3; D is tentatively TRBD1 or TRBD2 (5 bases each). V was cut by 6 bases and J by 4 bases, with 14 bases left in between. The CDR3 is 14 residues long. The CDR3 sequence is CASRAGTSPDTQYF. The CDR3 nucleotides read TGTGCCAGCAGAGCCGGGACGTCGCCAGATACGCAGTATTTT.

This clonotype was counted between two and nine times. The J gene is TRBJ2-1, the V gene TRBV20-1; weak D call: TRBD1 (7 bases). The germline V and J ends were trimmed by 3 bases and 9 bases, with 21 bases remaining between them. Germline lookup yields CDR1 DFQATT and CDR2 SNEGSKA (reference sequence). This CDR3 has 15 residues. The CDR3 region is CSARPVEGAGGEQFF. The CDR3 region has the DNA TGCAGTGCTAGGCCTGTTGAGGGGGCCGGGGGTGAGCAGTTCTTC.

The chain has TRBV7-2 and TRBJ2-3, with D hard to call. V dropped 5 bases and J dropped 0 bases, with 12 bases sitting between them. The germline gives CDR1 SGHTA, CDR2 FQGNSA. This CDR3 contains 15 residues. The CDR3: CASSPLTASTDTQYF. The CDR3, as DNA: TGTGCCAGCAGCCCCCTTACCGCTAGCACAGATACGCAGTATTTT. Full variable domain (rest looked up from reference TRBV7-2 and TRBJ2-3): GAGVSQSPSNKVTEKGKDVELRCDPISGHTALYWYRQSLGQGLEFLIYFQGNSAPDKSGLPSDRFSAERTGGSVSTLTIQRTQQEDSAVYLCASSPLTASTDTQYFGPGTRLTVL.